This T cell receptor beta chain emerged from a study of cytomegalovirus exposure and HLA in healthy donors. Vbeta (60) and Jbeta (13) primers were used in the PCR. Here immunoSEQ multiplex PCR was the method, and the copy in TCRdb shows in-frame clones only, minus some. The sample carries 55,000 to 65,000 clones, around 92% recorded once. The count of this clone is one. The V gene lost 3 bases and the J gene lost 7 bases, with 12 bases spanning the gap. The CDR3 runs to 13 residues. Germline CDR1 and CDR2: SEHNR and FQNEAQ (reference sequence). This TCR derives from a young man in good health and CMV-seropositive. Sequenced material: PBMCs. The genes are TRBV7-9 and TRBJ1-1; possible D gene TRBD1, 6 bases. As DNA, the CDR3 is TGTGCCAGCAGCTTTGGTGGCAGGGGTGAAGCTTTCTTT. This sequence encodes CASSFGGRGEAFF.